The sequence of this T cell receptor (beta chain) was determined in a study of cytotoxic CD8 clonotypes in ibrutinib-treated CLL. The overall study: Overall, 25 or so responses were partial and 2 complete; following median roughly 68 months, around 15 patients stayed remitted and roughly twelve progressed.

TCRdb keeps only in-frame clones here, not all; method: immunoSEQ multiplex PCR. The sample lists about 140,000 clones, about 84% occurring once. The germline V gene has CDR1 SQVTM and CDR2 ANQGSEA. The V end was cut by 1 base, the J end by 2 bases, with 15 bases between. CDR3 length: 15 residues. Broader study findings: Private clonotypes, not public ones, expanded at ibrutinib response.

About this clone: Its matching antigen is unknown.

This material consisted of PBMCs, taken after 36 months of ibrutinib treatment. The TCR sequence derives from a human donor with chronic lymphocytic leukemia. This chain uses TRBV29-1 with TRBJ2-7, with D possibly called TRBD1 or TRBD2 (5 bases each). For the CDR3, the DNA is TGCAGCGTTGAAGCAAGGGGCGGGCTCACCTACGAGCAGTACTTC. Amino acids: CSVEARGGLTYEQYF.